These T cell receptor beta chains were read from a single sample in a study of cytomegalovirus exposure and HLA in healthy donors. Sequencing used immunoSEQ multiplex PCR; TCRdb keeps in-frame clones, though not all of them. Here the sample table reports 30,000 to 35,000 clones. Sequencing was performed on PBMCs. These receptors were obtained from a man aged 40-49 years in good health and CMV-seronegative. The CDR3 runs from the conserved cysteine through the conserved F or W. Each record gives: J gene, D gene, V gene, CDR3 protein. D genes are given only for firm matches.

>TRBJ2-6|-|TRBV6-1
CASSEGSGANVLTF
>TRBJ2-5|-|TRBV7-9
CASRRDPRKGQETQYF
>TRBJ1-1|-|TRBV7-2
CASSGARNTEAFF
>TRBJ2-7|TRBD1|TRBV30
CAWSVQGSSYEQYF
>TRBJ1-2|TRBD1|TRBV7-2
CASSPGTGESYGYTF
>TRBJ2-3|TRBD2|TRBV11-2
CASSPRLAGGPTHKNTQYF
>TRBJ2-7|TRBD1|TRBV28
CASSLPGTGDYEQYF
>TRBJ2-1|-|TRBV4-3
CASSQVMGDNEQFF
>TRBJ1-1|TRBD1|TRBV7-3
CASSLATGGLTEAFF
>TRBJ2-1|-|TRBV4-1
CASSQDGASPVNEQFF
>TRBJ2-7|-|TRBV6-7
CASRDSYEQYF
>TRBJ2-7|TRBD2|TRBV6-5
CASSYSSGSSYEQYF